A single sample gave rise to the 12 T cell receptor beta chains below, sequenced in a study of blood T cell repertoires in COVID-19. Profiled with immunoSEQ multiplex PCR; TCRdb holds only in-frame clones, not every one. The sample yields roughly 170,000 clones, over 75% seen once. Input material: peripheral blood. Receptors were obtained from a woman in her seventies with acute or convalescent COVID-19.

This rearrangement joins TRBV5-6 to TRBJ1-2; 9 nucleotides agree with TRBD1. With 4 bases clipped from V and 5 bases from J, the junction kept 12 bases outside the gene matches. Germline values: CDR1 SGHDT, CDR2 YYEEEE. The CDR3 extends over 16 amino acids. CDR3 in amino acids: CASSPDLGQGGYGYTF. The CDR3 DNA sequence: TGTGCCAGCAGCCCCGACCTGGGACAGGGAGGGTATGGCTACACCTTC. Full variable domain (remainder filled in from reference TRBV5-6 and TRBJ1-2): DAGVTQSPTHLIKTRGQQVTLRCSPKSGHDTVSWYQQALGQGPQFIFQYYEEEERQRGNFPDRFSGHQFPNYSSELNVNALLLGDSALYLCASSPDLGQGGYGYTFGSGTRLTVV.

This chain connects TRBV5-1 to TRBJ2-1; TRBD2 matches at 8 bases. CDR1 and CDR2 (germline): SGHRS, YFSETQ. The ends lost 4 bases at V and 4 bases at J; junction bases unmatched: 7. The CDR3 totals 15 residues. The CDR3 DNA reads as TGCGCCAGCAGCCTCGGGACTAGTGAATACAATGAGCAGTTCTTC. Translated, it gives CASSLGTSEYNEQFF.

The V call is TRBV5-6, the J call TRBJ1-2; D is perhaps TRBD1 (6 bases). V was trimmed by 2 bases and J by 4 bases, leaving 15 bases between them. Germline CDR1 is SGHDT and CDR2 is YYEEEE. The CDR3 has 15 amino acids. Here the CDR3 reads CASSLVGARSYGYTF. For the CDR3, the DNA is TGTGCCAGCAGCTTAGTGGGGGCGCGGAGCTATGGCTACACCTTC.

This clone turned up a few times. The gene calls are TRBV7-9 and TRBJ1-2, with 8 positions matching TRBD1. CDR1 and CDR2 from the germline V gene are SEHNR and FQNEAQ (reference sequence). Germline trimming cut 3 bases from V and 6 bases from J; bases unmatched to any gene: 0. The length of the CDR3 is 12 residues. The CDR3 here is CASSLTGDGYTF. The DNA for the CDR3 is TGTGCCAGCAGCTTGACAGGGGATGGCTACACCTTC.

This clone was observed a few times. The V and J genes are TRBV7-2 and TRBJ1-5, with 7 bases matching TRBD1. The CDR3 sequence is 19 residues long. V trimming: 4 bases; J trimming: 0 bases; junction bases outside the gene matches: 15. Germline values: CDR1 SGHTA, CDR2 FQGNSA. CDR3 residues: CASSSRQGGSSYSNQPQHF. CDR3 DNA: TGTGCCAGCAGCTCTCGGCAGGGGGGCAGTTCTTATAGCAATCAGCCCCAGCATTTT.

The genes are TRBV5-1 and TRBJ2-7; 7 bases fit TRBD2. CDR1 and CDR2 from the germline V gene are SGHRS and YFSETQ. After removal of 6 bases from V and 0 bases from J, the junction contained 6 bases not matched to a gene. The CDR3 runs to 14 residues. In DNA, the CDR3 is TGCGCCAGCAACTACGGGACTAACTCCTACGAGCAGTACTTC. This translates into CASNYGTNSYEQYF. The entire variable domain, with the rest obtained from reference TRBV5-1 and TRBJ2-7, is as follows: KAGVTQTPRYLIKTRGQQVTLSCSPISGHRSVSWYQQTPGQGLQFLFEYFSETQRNKGNFPGRFSGRQFSNSRSEMNVSTLELGDSALYLCASNYGTNSYEQYFGPGTRLTVT.

The chain employs TRBV15 and TRBJ2-6; the D is unclear. The CDR3 length is 15 residues. Germline-derived CDR1 and CDR2 are LNHNV and YYDKDF (reference sequence). V gave up 2 bases and J gave up 1 base, with 6 bases separating them. This CDR3 reads CATSRWQSGANVLTF. The CDR3 region has the DNA TGTGCCACCAGCAGATGGCAGTCTGGGGCCAACGTCCTGACTTTC.

This chain connects TRBV29-1 to TRBJ2-5; TRBD2 is a possible D gene (7 bases). Germline-derived CDR1 and CDR2 are SQVTM and ANQGSEA. The CDR3 totals 19 residues. V was trimmed by 6 bases and J by 5 bases, leaving 34 bases between them. In DNA form, the CDR3 reads TGCAGCGTCCCCATCCTCCCCCCAGGGAAAGGGGGGGGTCGGGAGACCCAGTACTTC. It specifies CSVPILPPGKGGGRETQYF.

V usage is TRBV5-1 and J usage is TRBJ1-4; tentative D call: TRBD1 (6 bases). V lost 1 base, J lost 3 bases, and 7 bases lay in between. This CDR3 has 14 residues. Looked up from germline, CDR1 is SGHRS and CDR2 is YFSETQ. DNA of the CDR3: TGCGCCAGCAGCTTGCCAGGGGCTAATGAAAAACTGTTTTTT. Protein: CASSLPGANEKLFF.

V is TRBV7-9 and J is TRBJ2-3; D perhaps matches TRBD2 (5 bases). V lost 4 bases and J 2 bases, leaving 10 bases between the germline ends. CDR1 and CDR2 (germline): SEHNR, FQNEAQ (reference sequence). The CDR3 has 14 residues. The DNA for the CDR3 is TGTGCCAGCAGCTCGATTAGCGTCACAGATACGCAGTATTTT. Its protein is CASSSISVTDTQYF.

The chain combines TRBV5-1 with TRBJ2-5; tentatively, D is TRBD2 (6 bases). This CDR3 contains 14 residues. Trimming shortened V by 6 bases and J by 3 bases, and 15 bases separated the two germline ends. Germline V gives CDR1 SGHRS, CDR2 YFSETQ. As DNA, the CDR3 is TGCGCCAGCACCACGGGAGCCCAGGAAGAGACCCAGTACTTC. The encoded protein is CASTTGAQEETQYF.

CDR3 in amino acids: CASSDFANYEQYF. In nucleotides, the CDR3 is TGTGCCAGCAGTGATTTCGCTAACTACGAGCAGTACTTC. The rearrangement joins TRBV2 to TRBJ2-7; D gene unclear. V gave up 3 bases and J gave up 3 bases, with 9 bases separating them. Germline lookup yields CDR1 SNHLY and CDR2 FYNNEI. CDR3 length equals 13 residues.